This is a list of T cell receptor beta chains from one sample in a study of CD8 T cells in ankylosing spondylitis. TCRdb re-called the 5' RACE reads with MiXCR, one entry per CDR3 protein. Of some 200,000 distinct CDR3 sequences listed, roughly 18% were seen once; the top ten hold 3.5% to 5%. Sequencing was carried out using blood, either unsorted or a sorted T cell fraction (not recorded which). These receptors all come from a male donor aged 5-30 years with ankylosing spondylitis or in good health (not recorded which). CDR3s include the opening cysteine and the closing phenylalanine or tryptophan. Fields, in order: CDR3 protein, CDR3 DNA, V gene, clone size, D gene, J gene. The D gene is left open where the match is weak. The listing skips clone size in some rows; elsewhere it reads once, few, many or a size class.

CDR3aa: CASSDSNTGELFF; CDR3nt: TGTGCCAGCAGCGACAGTAACACCGGGGAGCTGTTTTTT; v_gene: TRBV3-1; abundance: many; d_gene: NA; j_gene: TRBJ2-2
CDR3aa: CASSLRANEQFF; CDR3nt: TGTGCCAGCAGTTTGAGAGCGAATGAGCAGTTCTTC; v_gene: TRBV12-3/TRBV12-4; abundance: few; d_gene: NA; j_gene: TRBJ2-1
CDR3aa: CASTTSGRAENEQFF; CDR3nt: TGTGCCAGCACCACAAGCGGGAGGGCCGAAAATGAGCAGTTCTTC; v_gene: TRBV7-2; abundance: NA; d_gene: TRBD2; j_gene: TRBJ2-1
CDR3aa: CSVETSLYNEQFF; CDR3nt: TGCAGCGTTGAGACTTCACTTTACAATGAGCAGTTCTTC; v_gene: TRBV29-1; abundance: many; d_gene: NA; j_gene: TRBJ2-1
CDR3aa: CASSSVRQGANYGYTF; CDR3nt: TGTGCCAGCAGCTCCGTCAGACAGGGCGCTAACTATGGCTACACCTTC; v_gene: TRBV5-5; abundance: many; d_gene: TRBD1; j_gene: TRBJ1-2
CDR3aa: CASSQLSTVTTDTQYF; CDR3nt: TGTGCCAGCAGCCAACTGTCTACGGTCACCACAGATACGCAGTATTTT; v_gene: TRBV3-1; abundance: few; d_gene: NA; j_gene: TRBJ2-3
CDR3aa: CASTLSSGPSRFEQYF; CDR3nt: TGTGCCAGCACCTTATCTAGCGGCCCCTCCCGTTTCGAGCAGTACTTC; v_gene: TRBV6-2/TRBV6-3; abundance: once; d_gene: TRBD2; j_gene: TRBJ2-7
CDR3aa: CSARDGLAVLNEQFF; CDR3nt: TGCAGTGCTAGAGATGGTCTAGCGGTACTCAATGAGCAGTTCTTC; v_gene: TRBV20-1; abundance: many; d_gene: TRBD2; j_gene: TRBJ2-1
CDR3aa: CSVDSYNEQFF; CDR3nt: TGCAGCGTTGACTCTTACAATGAGCAGTTCTTC; v_gene: TRBV29-1; abundance: many; d_gene: NA; j_gene: TRBJ2-1
CDR3aa: CSGTSDEPFYNEQFF; CDR3nt: TGCAGTGGGACTAGCGACGAGCCTTTCTACAATGAGCAGTTCTTC; v_gene: TRBV20-1; abundance: few; d_gene: TRBD2; j_gene: TRBJ2-1
CDR3aa: CASSLGTPTGNTIYF; CDR3nt: TGTGCCAGTAGTCTCGGGACACCCACTGGAAACACCATATATTTT; v_gene: TRBV19; abundance: few; d_gene: NA; j_gene: TRBJ1-3
CDR3aa: CATSRRTGLADTQYF; CDR3nt: TGTGCCACCAGCAGGCGGACAGGGTTAGCAGATACGCAGTATTTT; v_gene: TRBV15; abundance: many; d_gene: TRBD1; j_gene: TRBJ2-3
CDR3aa: CSGGGSYNEQFF; CDR3nt: TGCAGTGGGGGTGGGTCCTACAATGAGCAGTTCTTC; v_gene: TRBV20-1; abundance: NA; d_gene: NA; j_gene: TRBJ2-1
CDR3aa: CASSFVQGSHGYTF; CDR3nt: TGTGCCAGCAGCTTCGTCCAGGGCTCTCATGGCTACACCTTC; v_gene: TRBV7-2; abundance: many; d_gene: NA; j_gene: TRBJ1-2
CDR3aa: CASSLAGPISYEQYF; CDR3nt: TGTGCCAGCAGTCTAGCGGGACCCATCTCCTACGAGCAGTACTTC; v_gene: TRBV28; abundance: many; d_gene: TRBD2; j_gene: TRBJ2-7
CDR3aa: CASSFRVREKLFF; CDR3nt: TGTGCCAGCAGCTTCAGGGTTCGGGAAAAACTGTTTTTT; v_gene: TRBV13; abundance: many; d_gene: NA; j_gene: TRBJ1-4
CDR3aa: CSAGQPNEKLFF; CDR3nt: TGCAGCGCCGGGCAGCCGAATGAAAAACTGTTTTTT; v_gene: TRBV29-1; abundance: NA; d_gene: NA; j_gene: TRBJ1-4
CDR3aa: CSVVGQEQFF; CDR3nt: TGCAGCGTTGTTGGACAGGAGCAGTTCTTC; v_gene: TRBV29-1; abundance: NA; d_gene: NA; j_gene: TRBJ2-1
CDR3aa: CASSSRRNEAGDSEQFF; CDR3nt: TGTGCCAGCAGCTCAAGAAGGAACGAGGCCGGGGACAGCGAGCAGTTCTTC; v_gene: TRBV7-9; abundance: many; d_gene: TRBD1; j_gene: TRBJ2-1
CDR3aa: CASSGGHPTDTQYF; CDR3nt: TGTGCCAGCAGCGGGGGACACCCCACAGATACGCAGTATTTT; v_gene: TRBV12-3/TRBV12-4; abundance: many; d_gene: NA; j_gene: TRBJ2-3
CDR3aa: CASRQPHRTGHGTEAFF; CDR3nt: TGTGCCAGCAGGCAACCTCATCGCACAGGGCACGGCACTGAAGCTTTCTTT; v_gene: TRBV7-9; abundance: few; d_gene: NA; j_gene: TRBJ1-1
CDR3aa: CASTAPGRNQPQHF; CDR3nt: TGTGCCAGCACCGCGCCAGGGCGCAATCAGCCCCAGCATTTT; v_gene: TRBV12-3/TRBV12-4; abundance: NA; d_gene: NA; j_gene: TRBJ1-5
CDR3aa: CSARAGPEETQYF; CDR3nt: TGCAGTGCTAGGGCAGGGCCGGAGGAGACCCAGTACTTC; v_gene: TRBV20-1; abundance: NA; d_gene: NA; j_gene: TRBJ2-5
CDR3aa: CASSTPLQGYEQYF; CDR3nt: TGTGCCAGCAGCACGCCGTTGCAGGGGTACGAGCAGTACTTC; v_gene: TRBV21-1; abundance: many; d_gene: NA; j_gene: TRBJ2-7
CDR3aa: CASSGGQGNPLSDEQYF; CDR3nt: TGCGCCAGCAGCGGAGGACAGGGCAACCCCTTGAGTGACGAGCAGTACTTC; v_gene: TRBV5-1; abundance: few; d_gene: TRBD1; j_gene: TRBJ2-7
CDR3aa: CASSEQGQNTEAFF; CDR3nt: TGTGCCAGCAGTGAACAGGGGCAGAACACTGAAGCTTTCTTT; v_gene: TRBV6-2/TRBV6-3; abundance: many; d_gene: TRBD1; j_gene: TRBJ1-1
CDR3aa: CAISAGGSGANVLTF; CDR3nt: TGTGCCATCAGTGCAGGGGGTTCTGGGGCCAACGTCCTGACTTTC; v_gene: TRBV10-3; abundance: many; d_gene: TRBD1; j_gene: TRBJ2-6
CDR3aa: CASSSDAEAFF; CDR3nt: TGTGCCAGCAGCTCAGACGCTGAAGCTTTCTTT; v_gene: TRBV7-2; abundance: many; d_gene: NA; j_gene: TRBJ1-1
CDR3aa: CASSEGWNPSGSPLHF; CDR3nt: TGTGCCAGCAGCGAGGGGTGGAACCCGAGCGGGTCACCCCTCCACTTT; v_gene: TRBV5-4; abundance: many; d_gene: NA; j_gene: TRBJ1-6
CDR3aa: CAGVGTGRFIEQFF; CDR3nt: TGTGCCGGTGTCGGGACAGGGCGATTCATCGAGCAGTTCTTC; v_gene: TRBV12-3/TRBV12-4; abundance: many; d_gene: TRBD1; j_gene: TRBJ2-1
CDR3aa: CAISPPLAGNEQFF; CDR3nt: TGTGCCATAAGCCCACCGCTAGCGGGCAATGAGCAGTTCTTC; v_gene: TRBV10-3; abundance: NA; d_gene: TRBD2; j_gene: TRBJ2-1
CDR3aa: CASVGTGLQETQYF; CDR3nt: TGTGCCAGCGTCGGGACAGGGCTTCAAGAGACCCAGTACTTC; v_gene: TRBV28; abundance: many; d_gene: TRBD1; j_gene: TRBJ2-5
CDR3aa: CSASSLGLAGDNEQFF; CDR3nt: TGCAGTGCCAGCAGCTTGGGACTAGCAGGGGACAATGAGCAGTTCTTC; v_gene: TRBV20-1; abundance: many; d_gene: TRBD2; j_gene: TRBJ2-1
CDR3aa: CSASKVAGYNEQFF; CDR3nt: TGCAGTGCTAGTAAGGTAGCGGGATACAATGAGCAGTTCTTC; v_gene: TRBV20-1; abundance: many; d_gene: TRBD2; j_gene: TRBJ2-1
CDR3aa: CASSRNRVGEQYF; CDR3nt: TGTGCCAGCAGTAGGAACAGGGTGGGGGAGCAGTACTTC; v_gene: TRBV27; abundance: many; d_gene: NA; j_gene: TRBJ2-7
CDR3aa: CASSLESGREFF; CDR3nt: TGTGCCAGCAGCTTAGAAAGCGGGAGAGAGTTCTTC; v_gene: TRBV7-9; abundance: NA; d_gene: TRBD2; j_gene: TRBJ2-1
CDR3aa: CASSWTSGRAINEQFF; CDR3nt: TGTGCCAGCAGCTGGACTAGCGGGAGGGCCATCAATGAGCAGTTCTTC; v_gene: TRBV7-6; abundance: NA; d_gene: TRBD2; j_gene: TRBJ2-1
CDR3aa: CASSTSGRVNQPQHF; CDR3nt: TGTGCCAGTAGTACGTCTGGCCGGGTAAATCAGCCCCAGCATTTT; v_gene: TRBV19; abundance: many; d_gene: NA; j_gene: TRBJ1-5
CDR3aa: CASKPGHASTEAFF; CDR3nt: TGTGCCAGTAAACCGGGACACGCTTCTACTGAAGCTTTCTTT; v_gene: TRBV19; abundance: many; d_gene: NA; j_gene: TRBJ1-1
CDR3aa: CSARDRTVGGYTF; CDR3nt: TGCAGTGCTAGAGACCGGACAGTCGGTGGCTACACCTTC; v_gene: TRBV20-1; abundance: many; d_gene: NA; j_gene: TRBJ1-2
CDR3aa: CASSEPVAEKLFF; CDR3nt: TGTGCCAGCAGTGAACCTGTGGCTGAAAAACTGTTTTTT; v_gene: TRBV6-1; abundance: many; d_gene: NA; j_gene: TRBJ1-4
CDR3aa: CASSLSDRVYEAFF; CDR3nt: TGTGCCAGCAGCTTAAGCGACAGGGTATATGAAGCTTTCTTT; v_gene: TRBV11-2; abundance: many; d_gene: TRBD1; j_gene: TRBJ1-1
CDR3aa: CASSRGLNLGDTQYF; CDR3nt: TGTGCCAGCAGCCGGGGACTCAACCTTGGGGATACGCAGTATTTT; v_gene: TRBV7-9; abundance: few; d_gene: NA; j_gene: TRBJ2-3
CDR3aa: CAGSQVTLAYTDTQYF; CDR3nt: TGTGCCGGCAGCCAGGTGACACTAGCATACACAGATACGCAGTACTTT; v_gene: TRBV14; abundance: NA; d_gene: NA; j_gene: TRBJ2-3
CDR3aa: CAIKPSGANVLTF; CDR3nt: TGTGCCATTAAACCCTCTGGGGCCAACGTCCTGACTTTC; v_gene: TRBV24-1; abundance: many; d_gene: NA; j_gene: TRBJ2-6
CDR3aa: CASSGTGGELNIQYF; CDR3nt: TGTGCCAGCAGTGGGACAGGGGGCGAATTGAACATTCAGTACTTC; v_gene: TRBV6-1; abundance: many; d_gene: TRBD1; j_gene: TRBJ2-4
CDR3aa: CASSPTVTGGNTIYF; CDR3nt: TGTGCCAGCAGTCCTACCGTAACCGGGGGAAACACCATATATTTT; v_gene: TRBV12-3/TRBV12-4; abundance: many; d_gene: NA; j_gene: TRBJ1-3
CDR3aa: CSLVQGSSAFF; CDR3nt: TGCAGCCTGGTGCAGGGATCGTCGGCTTTCTTT; v_gene: TRBV29-1; abundance: many; d_gene: NA; j_gene: TRBJ1-1
CDR3aa: CASSWDRNNEQFF; CDR3nt: TGTGCCAGCAGTTGGGACAGGAACAATGAGCAGTTCTTC; v_gene: TRBV27; abundance: many; d_gene: TRBD1; j_gene: TRBJ2-1
CDR3aa: CASSSGQGDNYGYTF; CDR3nt: TGCGCCAGCAGCTCGGGACAGGGAGATAACTATGGCTACACCTTC; v_gene: TRBV5-1; abundance: many; d_gene: TRBD1; j_gene: TRBJ1-2
CDR3aa: CASSSSKIQYF; CDR3nt: TGTGCCAGCAGTTCGTCGAAGATTCAGTACTTC; v_gene: TRBV12-3/TRBV12-4; abundance: NA; d_gene: NA; j_gene: TRBJ2-4
CDR3aa: CASSTGTGEYNEQFF; CDR3nt: TGTGCCAGCAGCACTGGGACAGGGGAATACAATGAGCAGTTCTTC; v_gene: TRBV21-1; abundance: few; d_gene: NA; j_gene: TRBJ2-1
CDR3aa: CASSLGGWFDNEQFF; CDR3nt: TGTGCCAGCAGTTTAGGCGGGTGGTTTGACAATGAGCAGTTCTTC; v_gene: TRBV12-3/TRBV12-4; abundance: many; d_gene: NA; j_gene: TRBJ2-1